The 18 T cell receptor beta chains listed next were all sequenced from one sample in a study of blood T cell repertoires in COVID-19. Sequencing used immunoSEQ multiplex PCR; TCRdb keeps in-frame clones, though not all of them. The table records some 260,000 clones, around 90% of them present only once. Input material: PBMCs or T cells enriched from blood (not recorded which). These receptors all come from a woman in her twenties or thirties with acute COVID-19.

V usage is TRBV19 and J usage is TRBJ1-5; 9 bases match TRBD1. The CDR3 totals 15 residues. The V gene's germline CDR1 is LNHDA and CDR2 SQIVND (reference sequence). Losses at the gene ends were 7 bases for V and 2 bases for J; bases not matched to a gene: 6. CDR3 nucleotides: TGTGCCAGTATCCCGGACAGGGGAGGCAATCAGCCCCAGCATTTT. This gives the protein CASIPDRGGNQPQHF.

The chain combines TRBV5-1 with TRBJ2-5; TRBD1 matches at 9 bases. The germline V gene has CDR1 SGHRS and CDR2 YFSETQ. This CDR3 region has 17 residues. The junction had 12 bases not matched to a gene; V was cut back by 1 base and J by 5 bases. The CDR3 bases are TGCGCCAGCAGCTTGTCTACTTTGGGACAGGGCGGGGAGACCCAGTACTTC. As protein: CASSLSTLGQGGETQYF.

The chain is built from TRBV4-1 and TRBJ1-4, with TRBD1 matching over 9 bases. Germline V gene data show CDR1 as MGHRA and CDR2 as YSYEKL. The CDR3 extends over 16 amino acids. J was trimmed by 6 bases and V by 4 bases; bases with no gene match: 9. The CDR3 region is CASSPRTGVSDEKLFF. The CDR3 nucleotides are TGCGCCAGCAGCCCCCGGACAGGGGTTTCGGATGAAAAACTGTTTTTT.

J is TRBJ1-2 and V is TRBV10-1; 11 nucleotides align to TRBD1. The trim removed 0 bases at V and 4 bases at J, leaving 13 bases unmatched. Germline V gives CDR1 WNHNN, CDR2 SYGVQD (reference sequence). This CDR3 spans 19 amino acids. CDR3 protein: CASSESEWTGGAYPYGYTF. CDR3 bases: TGCGCCAGCAGTGAGTCTGAGTGGACAGGGGGCGCTTACCCCTATGGCTACACCTTC.

The chain links TRBV19 to TRBJ2-7; TRBD1 aligns across 8 bases. This CDR3 contains 13 residues. From germline, CDR1 is LNHDA and CDR2 SQIVND (reference sequence). Trimming removed 7 bases from V and 0 bases from J; junction bases left unmatched: 2. CDR3 DNA: TGTGCCAGTATAGGGACAGGCTCCTACGAGCAGTACTTC. The encoded protein is CASIGTGSYEQYF.

This chain uses TRBV7-9 with TRBJ2-3; TRBD2 aligns across 9 bases. The CDR3 covers 16 residues. The V gene's germline CDR1 is SEHNR and CDR2 FQNEAQ (reference sequence). V lost 1 base to trimming and J lost 1 base; unmatched junction nucleotides: 3. CDR3 in amino acids: CASSLGASGGTDTQYF. CDR3 nucleotides: TGTGCCAGCAGCTTAGGAGCTAGCGGGGGCACAGATACGCAGTATTTT.

The chain joins TRBV7-3 to TRBJ2-1; tentative D call: TRBD2 (6 bases). Germline CDR1 reads SGHTA; CDR2 reads FQGTGA. The V and J ends lost 2 bases and 6 bases respectively, with 8 bases between them. This CDR3 spans 13 amino acids. The CDR3 is CASSLPGVNEQFF. The CDR3 region has the DNA TGTGCCAGCAGCTTACCGGGGGTCAATGAGCAGTTCTTC. The whole variable domain, filled in from reference TRBV7-3 and TRBJ2-1, reads GAGVSQTPSNKVTEKGKYVELRCDPISGHTALYWYRQSLGQGPEFLIYFQGTGAADDSGLPNDRFFAVRPEGSVSTLKIQRTERGDSAVYLCASSLPGVNEQFFGPGTRLTVL.

This clone appeared once. CDR3 loop: CASSFGTGADENTEAFF. The CDR3 nucleotides are TGTGCCAGCAGCTTCGGGACAGGCGCGGATGAAAACACTGAAGCTTTCTTT. The rearrangement uses TRBV7-8 and TRBJ1-1; TRBD1 agrees at 8 bases. CDR1 and CDR2 from the germline V gene are SGHVS and FQNEAQ. V lost 3 bases and J lost 2; bases outside the gene matches: 11. This CDR3 comprises 17 residues.

The chain employs TRBV19 and TRBJ1-5; TRBD1 aligns across 8 bases. Germline V gene lookup returns CDR1 LNHDA and CDR2 SQIVND (reference sequence). The CDR3 covers 17 residues. V lost 5 bases and J lost 0; bases outside the gene matches: 9. CDR3 sequence reads: CASSVHPGQGSNQPQHF. The CDR3 DNA sequence: TGTGCCAGTAGTGTACACCCTGGACAGGGTAGCAATCAGCCCCAGCATTTT. Together with reference TRBV19 and TRBJ1-5, the CDR3 gives the full variable domain: DGGITQSPKYLFRKEGQNVTLSCEQNLNHDAMYWYRQDPGQGLRLIYYSQIVNDFQKGDIAEGYSVSREKKESFPLTVTSAQKNPTAFYLCASSVHPGQGSNQPQHFGDGTRLSIL.

The chain combines TRBV11-2 with TRBJ1-4; TRBD1 aligns across 8 bases. CDR1 SGHAT and CDR2 FQNNGV come from the germline V gene. The CDR3 covers 14 residues. The trim removed 7 bases at V and 8 bases at J, leaving 9 bases unmatched. CDR3 bases: TGTGCCAGCACCCTTACAGGGGGTGTGGAAAAACTGTTTTTT. Translating gives CASTLTGGVEKLFF.

The chain combines TRBV28 with TRBJ2-1; D ambiguous. There are 15 residues in the CDR3. V was shortened by 4 bases and J by 7 bases, with 17 bases between the two germline ends. The V gene's germline CDR1 is MDHEN and CDR2 SYDVKM. This chain's CDR3 is CASSSASENPNEQFF. CDR3 DNA sequence: TGTGCCAGCAGTTCCGCCTCGGAGAATCCTAATGAGCAGTTCTTC.

Written as DNA, the CDR3 is TGTGCCAGCAGGCCTCCGGGACTCGGAGGTTCTGGGGCCAACGTCCTGACTTTC. Protein sequence: CASRPPGLGGSGANVLTF. The V gene is TRBV3-1 (or the pseudogene TRBV3-2), the J gene TRBJ2-6, with D possibly being TRBD2 (6 bases). Trimming pared 6 bases from V and 1 base from J, leaving 19 bases between. CDR1 LGHDT and CDR2 YNNKEL come from the germline V gene (reference sequence). The CDR3 totals 18 residues.

This sequence joins TRBV4-2 and TRBJ2-2, with TRBD2 identical over 12 bases. This CDR3 has 17 residues. V dropped 2 bases and J dropped 5; count of bases not matched to a gene: 6. Germline CDR1 reads LGHNA; CDR2 reads YNFKEQ. For the CDR3, the DNA is TGTGCCAGCAGCCAATGGCTAGCGGGGGGGAAAACCGGGGAGCTGTTTTTT. Its protein product is CASSQWLAGGKTGELFF.

The rearrangement uses TRBV7-8 and TRBJ2-1; 13 bases are shared with TRBD2. The junction had 8 bases not matched to a gene; V was cut back by 6 bases and J by 6 bases. Germline values: CDR1 SGHVS, CDR2 FQNEAQ. The CDR3 contains 16 residues. CDR3 residues: CASSSSGLAGVNEQFF. DNA for the CDR3: TGTGCCAGCAGTTCATCCGGACTAGCGGGAGTCAATGAGCAGTTCTTC. Drawing the rest from reference TRBV7-8 and TRBJ2-1, the complete variable domain is GAGVSQSPRYKVAKRGQDVALRCDPISGHVSLFWYQQALGQGPEFLTYFQNEAQLDKSGLPSDRFFAERPEGSVSTLKIQRTQQEDSAVYLCASSSSGLAGVNEQFFGPGTRLTVL.

The chain is built from TRBV9 and TRBJ1-3; 12 positions match TRBD1. V lost 4 bases to trimming and J lost 2 bases; unmatched junction nucleotides: 7. The germline gives CDR1 SGDLS, CDR2 YYNGEE. This CDR3 contains 17 residues. CDR3 nucleotide sequence: TGTGCCAGCAGCACCCCGGGACAGGGGGCCCCTGGAAACACCATATATTTT. Residues: CASSTPGQGAPGNTIYF.

A remark on this clone: A junction end diverges from the germline sequence, so it may reflect a read error. The chain is built from TRBV5-6 and TRBJ1-2; 8 positions agree with TRBD1. Germline V CDR1 and CDR2: SGHDT, YYEEEE. The CDR3 loop spans 13 amino acids. The CDR3 DNA reads as TGTACCAGCAGCTTGGTCAGGGGGCATGGCTACACCTTC. Encoded protein: CTSSLVRGHGYTF.

V is TRBV2 and J is TRBJ1-4; maybe TRBD1 (6 bases). V was shortened by 5 bases and J by 1 base, with 14 bases between the two germline ends. Germline-derived CDR1 and CDR2 are SNHLY and FYNNEI. The CDR3 consists of 16 residues. The CDR3 DNA is TGTGCCAGCAGTCCAGGCGGGGGGCTAACTAATGAAAAACTGTTTTTT. Its protein product is CASSPGGGLTNEKLFF.

This clone has just one count. The rearrangement links TRBV18 to TRBJ1-3, with D unresolved. The CDR3 spans 14 residues. The V gene lost 2 bases and the J gene lost 0 bases, with 5 bases spanning the gap. Germline V CDR1 and CDR2: KGHSH, LQKENI. The CDR3 protein is CASSPNSSGNTIYF. DNA of the CDR3: TGTGCCAGCTCACCAAACAGCTCTGGAAACACCATATATTTT.